This is a list of T cell receptor beta chains from one sample in a study of T cells in Graves' hyperthyroidism and ophthalmopathy. MiXCR was run by TCRdb on the multiplex PCR reads, yielding one entry per CDR3 protein. The sample includes roughly 250,000 distinct CDR3 sequences, more than 14% of them seen just once. Material for sequencing was blood. These receptors were obtained from a woman between 35 and 50 years old with Graves' hyperthyroidism that later progressed to Graves' ophthalmopathy. Both conserved end residues are part of each CDR3. Each record gives: J gene, clone size, V gene, CDR3 length, D gene, CDR3 protein, CDR3 DNA. A D gene is named only where the DNA matches it firmly. A clone size is listed for some rows: how often the clone was seen (once, few, many), or a class if it is expanded.

TRBJ2-7 | . | TRBV15 | 16 | TRBD2 | CATSRRTRTYRDEQYF | TGTGCCACCAGCAGAAGGACTAGAACTTATAGGGACGAGCAGTACTTC
TRBJ2-2 | many | TRBV6-1 | 16 | . | CASKVRTEVNTGELFF | TGTGCCAGCAAGGTCAGGACAGAGGTGAACACCGGGGAGCTGTTTTTT
TRBJ2-5 | many | TRBV11-2 | 16 | TRBD1 | CASSPLTGTDQETQYF | TGTGCCAGCAGCCCCCTAACCGGGACAGACCAAGAGACCCAGTACTTC
TRBJ1-1 | many | TRBV28 | 14 | . | CASSPGQLNTEAFF | TGTGCCAGCAGTCCCGGACAGCTGAACACTGAAGCTTTCTTT
TRBJ1-2 | many | TRBV27 | 14 | . | CASSLQGSNYGYTF | TGTGCCAGCAGTTTACAGGGAAGTAACTATGGCTACACCTTC
TRBJ1-2 | many | TRBV2 | 13 | . | CASYVAGDYGYTF | TGTGCCAGCTATGTGGCAGGGGACTATGGCTACACCTTC
TRBJ1-2 | few | TRBV28 | 13 | . | CASSLVGWDGYTF | TGTGCCAGCAGTTTGGTTGGGTGGGATGGCTACACCTTC
TRBJ2-3 | . | TRBV6-2/TRBV6-3 | 18 | . | CASSPFLPRVDRPDTQYF | TGTGCCAGCAGTCCCTTCCTTCCCAGGGTCGACCGTCCAGATACGCAGTATTTT
TRBJ2-1 | many | TRBV14 | 17 | TRBD2 | CASSPPLSAGVGNEQFF | TGTGCCAGCAGCCCCCCCCTTTCTGCGGGAGTAGGGAATGAGCAGTTCTTC
TRBJ2-2 | many | TRBV10-3 | 15 | TRBD2 | CAINPSSGNTGELFF | TGTGCCATCAACCCGTCTAGCGGTAACACCGGGGAGCTGTTTTTT
TRBJ1-6 | few | TRBV28 | 16 | . | CASSFRVVINNSPLHF | TGTGCCAGCAGTTTTAGGGTGGTAATCAATAATTCACCCCTCCACTTT
TRBJ2-3 | many | TRBV12-3/TRBV12-4 | 14 | TRBD2 | CASSTSANTDTQYF | TGTGCCAGCAGCACTAGCGCAAACACAGATACGCAGTATTTT
TRBJ2-5 | . | TRBV15 | 15 | . | CATSRDLAAQWDQYF | TGTGCCACCAGCAGAGACTTAGCGGCACAGTGGGACCAGTACTTC